These 23 T cell receptor beta chains were all obtained from the same sample, sequenced in a study of T cells in tumors after PD-1 blockade. TCRdb keeps only in-frame clones here, not all; method: immunoSEQ multiplex PCR. The data hold roughly 19,000 clones, with over 70% observed a single time. The sample consisted of PBMCs, taken after anti-PD-1 therapy. The receptors were sampled from a human donor with advanced basal cell or squamous cell carcinoma (not recorded which).

The chain combines TRBV10-3 with TRBJ1-6; D possibly corresponds to TRBD1 (5 bases). V lost 0 bases, J lost 8 bases, and 11 bases lay in between. This CDR3 comprises 15 residues. Germline CDR1 is ENHRY and CDR2 is SYGVKD. For the CDR3, the DNA is TGTGCCATCAGTGAGTCGGGCAGAGGGGATTCACCCCTCCACTTT. It is translated as CAISESGRGDSPLHF.

The V gene is TRBV7-8, the J gene TRBJ1-2; no clear D. This CDR3 is built from 13 residues. Deletions cut 2 bases from V and 3 bases from J, with 7 bases between. Looked up from germline, CDR1 is SGHVS and CDR2 is FQNEAQ. CDR3 in DNA: TGTGCCAGCAGCTTATGGGGATACTATGGCTACACCTTC. This sequence encodes CASSLWGYYGYTF.

This chain links TRBV9 with TRBJ1-2; D might be TRBD1 (6 bases). The V gene's germline CDR1 is SGDLS and CDR2 YYNGEE. This CDR3 region has 15 residues. Trimming pared 3 bases from V and 7 bases from J, leaving 19 bases between. CDR3 residues: CASSARTDPLGGYTF. CDR3 in DNA: TGTGCCAGCAGCGCTCGGACAGATCCTTTGGGTGGCTACACCTTC.

V and J are TRBV6-5 and TRBJ1-2, with D possibly TRBD1 on 5 matching bases. Germline V gene lookup returns CDR1 MNHEY and CDR2 SVGAGI. This CDR3 has 11 residues. Between the trimmed V and J ends, which lost 7 bases and 4 bases, there was a span of 7 bases. CDR3 protein: CASMTAYGYTF. The CDR3 nucleotides are TGTGCCAGCATGACAGCCTATGGCTACACCTTC.

V is TRBV15 and J is TRBJ2-7; D not certain. The CDR3 has 15 residues. CDR1 LNHNV and CDR2 YYDKDF come from the germline V gene (reference sequence). The V end was cut by 3 bases, the J end by 3 bases, with 15 bases between. In DNA, the CDR3 is TGTGCCACCAGCAGGGGCTATAGGTTTGTCTACGAGCAGTACTTC. It is translated as CATSRGYRFVYEQYF.

The CDR3 nucleotides read TGCGCCAGCAGCCAAGTAGGGGGTAAGACCCAGTACTTC. Protein sequence: CASSQVGGKTQYF. The V and J genes are TRBV4-1 and TRBJ2-5; TRBD1 might be the D (6 bases). The V gene's germline CDR1 is MGHRA and CDR2 YSYEKL. This CDR3 comprises 13 residues. V lost 1 base, J lost 6 bases, and 9 bases lay in between.

The CDR3 loop reads CASSPGTGASTGNTIYF. CDR3 in DNA: TGTGCCAGCTCACCCGGGACAGGGGCCTCCACTGGAAACACCATATATTTT. V and J are TRBV18 and TRBJ1-3; TRBD1 matches at 10 bases. Germline V CDR1 and CDR2: KGHSH, LQKENI. The junction had 7 bases not matched to a gene; V was cut back by 3 bases and J by 2 bases. The CDR3 is 17 amino acids.

This clone was seen only a few times. The rearrangement links TRBV14 to TRBJ1-6, with D perhaps TRBD1 (5 bases). Germline assignment: CDR1 SGHDN and CDR2 FVKESK. CDR3 length equals 14 residues. Trimming removed 4 bases at V and 9 bases at J, with 13 bases between. CDR3 nucleotides: TGTGCCAGCAGCCCGACGGTGGGGCGTTCACCCCTCCACTTT. The encoded protein is CASSPTVGRSPLHF.

This clone was seen only a few times. The chain employs TRBV25-1 and TRBJ2-1; no clear D. Trimming shortened V by 4 bases and J by 4 bases, and 11 bases separated the two germline ends. Germline V gives CDR1 MGHDK, CDR2 SYGVNS. This CDR3 is 14 amino acids long. The CDR3 region is CASSASADYNEQFF. In DNA form, the CDR3 reads TGTGCCAGCAGTGCCTCCGCGGATTACAATGAGCAGTTCTTC.

The V gene is TRBV7-9, the J gene TRBJ1-4; 8 bases are a match to TRBD1. The CDR3 spans 16 residues. After removal of 1 base from V and 8 bases from J, the junction contained 9 bases not matched to a gene. CDR1 is SEHNR and CDR2 is FQNEAQ in the germline V gene (reference sequence). This CDR3 is CASSLGGQGLKEKLFF. The CDR3 nucleotides read TGTGCCAGCAGCTTAGGCGGACAGGGTTTAAAGGAAAAACTGTTTTTT.

V and J are TRBV7-9 and TRBJ1-2; D is perhaps TRBD1 (6 bases). Trimming took off 5 bases at V and 7 bases at J, with 11 bases between the two ends. The CDR3 is 12 residues long. The germline CDR1 and CDR2 sequences are SEHNR and FQNEAQ (reference sequence). The CDR3 reads CASSRRGGGYTF. DNA for the CDR3: TGTGCCAGCAGCCGCAGGGGAGGTGGCTACACCTTC.

The chain employs TRBV4-1 and TRBJ2-3; D is perhaps TRBD2 (6 bases). Germline lookup yields CDR1 MGHRA and CDR2 YSYEKL. The V and J ends lost 3 bases and 0 bases respectively, with 19 bases between them. The CDR3 runs 18 residues. CDR3 region: CASSHSQVGGTSTDTQYF. The CDR3 DNA reads as TGCGCCAGCAGCCATAGCCAGGTCGGCGGGACTAGCACAGATACGCAGTATTTT.

This chain links TRBV7-8 with TRBJ1-5; D not certain. The CDR3 totals 14 residues. Trimming removed 2 bases from V and 0 bases from J, with 5 bases in between. CDR1 and CDR2 from the germline V gene are SGHVS and FQNEAQ. Here the CDR3 reads CASSLRYSNQPQHF. Here the CDR3 DNA reads TGTGCCAGCAGCTTACGATATAGCAATCAGCCCCAGCATTTT.

The chain has TRBV9 and TRBJ2-1; no definite D call. The CDR3 covers 14 residues. Trimming removed 5 bases from V and 4 bases from J, with 13 bases in between. Germline CDR1 reads SGDLS; CDR2 reads YYNGEE. DNA of the CDR3: TGTGCCAGCAGGTCTGGTCCACCTTACAATGAGCAGTTCTTC. Encoded protein: CASRSGPPYNEQFF.

The chain is built from TRBV27 and TRBJ1-6, with 7 positions matching TRBD1. Losses at the gene ends were 3 bases for V and 8 bases for J; bases not matched to a gene: 13. The CDR3 consists of 17 residues. CDR1 and CDR2 (germline): MNHEY, SMNVEV (reference sequence). The chain's CDR3 is CASSLAADWDSHSPLHF. The CDR3 bases are TGTGCCAGCAGTTTGGCCGCGGATTGGGACAGCCATTCACCCCTCCACTTT.

The V call is TRBV29-1, the J call TRBJ2-1; D call uncertain. Germline values: CDR1 SQVTM, CDR2 ANQGSEA. Trimming removed 7 bases from V and 1 base from J, with 8 bases in between. The CDR3 has 12 amino acids. CDR3 nucleotides: TGCAGCGCCTTCGGGTCCTACAATGAGCAGTTCTTC. Residues: CSAFGSYNEQFF.

V is TRBV18 and J is TRBJ2-2; 7 positions agree with TRBD1. This CDR3 is 14 amino acids long. Germline loops: CDR1 KGHSH, CDR2 LQKENI. Trimming took 6 bases from V and 3 from J; bases not matched to a gene: 4. CDR3 sequence: CASSAQGDTGELFF. The CDR3 DNA follows: TGTGCCAGCTCTGCTCAGGGGGACACCGGGGAGCTGTTTTTT.

The CDR3 DNA follows: TGTGCCAGCAGTTCCGCCGAGACCCAGTACTTC. Translated, it gives CASSSAETQYF. This chain uses TRBV12-3 or TRBV12-4 with TRBJ2-5; the D is unclear. CDR3 length: 11 residues. V was trimmed by 4 bases and J by 5 bases, leaving 5 bases between them.

V is TRBV20-1 and J is TRBJ2-7; TRBD2 agrees at 7 bases. With 6 bases clipped from V and 3 bases from J, the junction kept 2 bases outside the gene matches. Germline V lookup: CDR1 DFQATT, CDR2 SNEGSKA (reference sequence). The CDR3 loop spans 11 amino acids. CDR3 sequence: CSARTSYEQYF. The CDR3 DNA reads TGCAGTGCCCGGACTAGCTACGAGCAGTACTTC.

This clone was counted a few times. The chain combines TRBV25-1 with TRBJ2-7; 9 bases are a match to TRBD1. CDR3 size: 16 residues. Germline assignment: CDR1 MGHDK and CDR2 SYGVNS. Trimming at V came to 10 bases and at J to 2 bases, leaving 15 bases not matched to a gene. The CDR3 nucleotides read TGTGCCACTTCCCCCAGCCCGGGACAGGGTACCTACGAGCAGTACTTC. It codes for CATSPSPGQGTYEQYF.

This clone was seen a few times. V and J are TRBV7-9 and TRBJ1-1; D gene uncertain. This CDR3 is built from 11 residues. Per the germline V gene, CDR1 is SEHNR and CDR2 is FQNEAQ (reference sequence). V lost 8 bases and J 4 bases, leaving 8 bases between the germline ends. The CDR3 DNA reads TGTGCCAGCCAAGAGGGCACTGAAGCTTTCTTT. It is translated as CASQEGTEAFF.

This clone was seen a few times. V and J are TRBV7-8 and TRBJ2-1, with D possibly TRBD2 on 7 matching bases. V gave up 1 base and J gave up 4 bases, with 11 bases separating them. The CDR3 extends over 15 amino acids. Germline V CDR1 and CDR2: SGHVS, FQNEAQ. Here the CDR3 reads CASSLGGGYYNEQFF. CDR3 DNA sequence: TGTGCCAGCAGCTTAGGCGGGGGCTATTACAATGAGCAGTTCTTC.

DNA of the CDR3: TGTGCCACCACGGGGGTAACGGAGACCCAGTACTTC. It codes for CATTGVTETQYF. The chain employs TRBV6-5 and TRBJ2-5, with TRBD2 as a possible D gene (6 bases). CDR1 and CDR2 (germline): MNHEY, SVGAGI. The CDR3 is made up of 12 amino acids. Deletions cut 10 bases from V and 5 bases from J, with 14 bases between.